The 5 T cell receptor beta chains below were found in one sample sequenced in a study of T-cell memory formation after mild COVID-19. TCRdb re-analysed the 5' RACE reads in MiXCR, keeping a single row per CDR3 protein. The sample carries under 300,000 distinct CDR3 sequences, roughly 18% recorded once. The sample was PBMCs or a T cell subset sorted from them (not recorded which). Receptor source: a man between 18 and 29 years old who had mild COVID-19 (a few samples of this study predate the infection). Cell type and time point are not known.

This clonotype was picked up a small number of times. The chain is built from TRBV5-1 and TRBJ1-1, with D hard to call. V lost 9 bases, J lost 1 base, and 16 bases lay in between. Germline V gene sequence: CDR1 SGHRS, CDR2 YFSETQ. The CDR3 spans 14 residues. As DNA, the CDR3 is TGCGCCACCAAGGACCCTCCGGGGAACACTGAAGCTTTCTTT. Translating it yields CATKDPPGNTEAFF. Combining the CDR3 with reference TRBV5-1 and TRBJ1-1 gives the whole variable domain KAGVTQTPRYLIKTRGQQVTLSCSPISGHRSVSWYQQTPGQGLQFLFEYFSETQRNKGNFPGRFSGRQFSNSRSEMNVSTLELGDSALYLCATKDPPGNTEAFFGQGTRLTVV.

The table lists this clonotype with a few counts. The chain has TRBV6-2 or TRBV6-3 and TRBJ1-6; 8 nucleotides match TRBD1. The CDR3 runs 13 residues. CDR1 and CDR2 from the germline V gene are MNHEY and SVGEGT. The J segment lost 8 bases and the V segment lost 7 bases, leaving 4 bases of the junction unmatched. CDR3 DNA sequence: TGTGCCAGCACCTGGACAGGGTATTCACCCCTCCACTTT. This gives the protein CASTWTGYSPLHF.

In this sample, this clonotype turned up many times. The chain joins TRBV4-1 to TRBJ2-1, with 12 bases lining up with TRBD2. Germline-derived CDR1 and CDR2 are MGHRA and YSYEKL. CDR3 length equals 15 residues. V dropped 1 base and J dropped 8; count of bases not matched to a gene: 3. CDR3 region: CASSQGLAGVDEQFF. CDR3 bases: TGCGCCAGCAGCCAAGGACTAGCGGGGGTGGATGAGCAGTTCTTC.

The chain's CDR3 is CASSERTSGRRETQYF. CDR3 bases: TGTGCCAGCAGCGAACGGACTAGCGGACGCAGAGAGACCCAGTACTTC. The J gene is TRBJ2-5, the V gene TRBV7-2, with TRBD2 matching 10 bases. The CDR3 loop spans 16 amino acids. V was pared by 5 bases and J by 4 bases, with 10 bases of the junction left unmatched. The germline V gene encodes CDR1 SGHTA and CDR2 FQGNSA.

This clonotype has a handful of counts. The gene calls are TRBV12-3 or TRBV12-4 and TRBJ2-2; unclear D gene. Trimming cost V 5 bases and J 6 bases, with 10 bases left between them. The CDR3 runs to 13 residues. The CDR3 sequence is CASSPGLSGELFF. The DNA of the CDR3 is TGTGCCAGCAGTCCCGGCCTATCCGGGGAGCTGTTTTTT.